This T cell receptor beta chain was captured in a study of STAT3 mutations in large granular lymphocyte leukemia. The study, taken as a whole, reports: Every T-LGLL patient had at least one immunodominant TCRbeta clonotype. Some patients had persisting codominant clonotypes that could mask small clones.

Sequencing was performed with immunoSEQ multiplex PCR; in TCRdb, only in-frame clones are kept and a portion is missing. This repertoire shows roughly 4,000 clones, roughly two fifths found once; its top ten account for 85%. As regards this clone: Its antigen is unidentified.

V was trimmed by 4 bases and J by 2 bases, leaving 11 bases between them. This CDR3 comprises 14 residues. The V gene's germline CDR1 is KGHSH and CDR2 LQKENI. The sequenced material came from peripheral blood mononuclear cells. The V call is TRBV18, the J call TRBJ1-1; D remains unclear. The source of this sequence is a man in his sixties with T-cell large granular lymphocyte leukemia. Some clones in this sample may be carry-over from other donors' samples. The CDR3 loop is CASSQQQLNTEAFF. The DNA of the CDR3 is TGTGCCAGCTCACAACAACAGCTCAACACTGAAGCTTTCTTT. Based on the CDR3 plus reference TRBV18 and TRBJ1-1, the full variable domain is NAGVMQNPRHLVRRRGQEARLRCSPMKGHSHVYWYRQLPEEGLKFMVYLQKENIIDESGMPKERFSAEFPKEGPSILRIQQVVRGDSAAYFCASSQQQLNTEAFFGQGTRLTVV.